This T cell receptor (beta chain) was sequenced in a study of T-cell reconstitution after alpha-beta-depleted transplantation in children. During its preparation, the TCRbeta library received unique molecular identifiers. TCRdb re-called the PCR reads through MiXCR, storing one row per CDR3 protein. The profile shows some 240,000 distinct CDR3 sequences, approximately 12% of them singletons. This clonotype was seen many times. The sample here was PBMCs from the stem cell graft donor, taken from the stem cell graft. The sequence derives from a human donor who donated a stem cell graft to a child with acute lymphoblastic leukemia.

The CDR3 sequence is CAISVSGYPLRNTEAFF. As DNA, the CDR3 is TGTGCCATCAGTGTTTCGGGTTATCCCCTTAGGAACACTGAAGCTTTCTTT. V and J are TRBV10-3 and TRBJ1-1; no reliable D call. CDR1 is ENHRY, CDR2 SYGVKD, per germline. The CDR3 is 17 amino acids. V was trimmed by 4 bases and J by 1 base, leaving 19 bases between them.